Shown below are 7 T cell receptor beta chains from a single sample sequenced in a study of identifying expanded T cells in peripheral blood. The repertoire was sequenced with immunoSEQ multiplex PCR; TCRdb's copy has only in-frame clones and lacks some. The sample has approximately 130,000 clones, around 84% seen once. Sequenced input: blood. The source of these receptors is a person between 18 and 75 years old in good health.

The chain has TRBV6-1 and TRBJ2-3; 9 bases fit TRBD1. CDR3 length: 13 amino acids. The germline gives CDR1 MNHNS, CDR2 SASEGT. Trimming took 6 bases from V and 8 from J; bases not matched to a gene: 6. CDR3 loop: CASSLQQGATQYF. The CDR3 DNA reads TGTGCCAGCAGCCTACAACAGGGGGCTACGCAGTATTTT.

The rearrangement uses TRBV6-1 and TRBJ2-6, with TRBD1 as a possible D gene (6 bases). This CDR3 comprises 15 residues. The germline V gene encodes CDR1 MNHNS and CDR2 SASEGT. V was trimmed by 11 bases and J by 0 bases, leaving 14 bases between them. CDR3 loop: CAGRTASSGANVLTF. The CDR3 nucleotides read TGTGCCGGGCGGACAGCTAGCTCTGGGGCCAACGTCCTGACTTTC.

The V gene is TRBV2, the J gene TRBJ1-4; 7 nucleotides align to TRBD1. Germline V gene sequence: CDR1 SNHLY, CDR2 FYNNEI. The V and J ends lost 8 bases and 8 bases, in that order; junction bases with no gene match: 8. The CDR3 has 13 residues. In nucleotides, the CDR3 is TGTGCCAGCCGCAGACAGGGAATCGAAAAACTGTTTTTT. It encodes CASRRQGIEKLFF.

The chain joins TRBV7-4 to TRBJ1-1; D perhaps matches TRBD1 (5 bases). The CDR3 totals 15 residues. The germline V and J ends were trimmed by 5 bases and 3 bases, with 16 bases remaining between them. From germline, CDR1 is SGHVT and CDR2 SQSDAQ. This chain's CDR3 is CASSPLAGWDTEAFF. The CDR3 coding sequence is TGTGCCAGCAGCCCCCTGGCAGGGTGGGACACTGAAGCTTTCTTT.

V is TRBV18 and J is TRBJ2-3; perhaps TRBD2 as D (5 bases). The V end was cut by 0 bases, the J end by 5 bases, with 18 bases between. The CDR3 runs to 17 residues. The germline V gene encodes CDR1 KGHSH and CDR2 LQKENI. CDR3 region: CASSPPGRAGFEDTQYF. In DNA form, the CDR3 reads TGTGCCAGCTCACCACCAGGGAGAGCCGGTTTTGAAGATACGCAGTATTTT. Together with reference TRBV18 and TRBJ2-3, the CDR3 gives the full variable domain: NAGVMQNPRHLVRRRGQEARLRCSPMKGHSHVYWYRQLPEEGLKFMVYLQKENIIDESGMPKERFSAEFPKEGPSILRIQQVVRGDSAAYFCASSPPGRAGFEDTQYFGPGTRLTVL.

V usage is TRBV19 and J usage is TRBJ1-1; D remains ambiguous. CDR3 length: 13 amino acids. Germline V gives CDR1 LNHDA, CDR2 SQIVND (reference sequence). V was clipped by 2 bases and J by 4 bases, with 8 bases between them. CDR3 residues: CASSIIGPTEAFF. In DNA, the CDR3 is TGTGCCAGTAGTATAATCGGCCCCACTGAAGCTTTCTTT.

V is TRBV4-1 and J is TRBJ2-4; a weak D match, TRBD1 (5 bases). This CDR3 spans 16 amino acids. CDR1 MGHRA and CDR2 YSYEKL come from the germline V gene. V was cut by 0 bases and J by 3 bases, with 12 bases left in between. CDR3 nucleotide sequence: TGCGCCAGCAGCCAAGATGCCGGACATGGCAAAAACATTCAGTACTTC. The encoded protein is CASSQDAGHGKNIQYF.